This T cell receptor (beta chain) originates from a study of siplizumab effects on memory and regulatory T cells. Of note for this clone: What it recognizes is unknown.

The table came from immunoSEQ multiplex PCR; TCRdb's copy has only in-frame clones and leaves some out. The data contain about 48,000 clones, more than 75% of them singletons. Study-wide results and limits: Suppressive function of proliferating Tregs from siplizumab cultures was not confirmed. Relative to controls at 25% to 30%, mappable alloreactive CD4+ clones exhibited a mean Treg-derived proportion of approximately 70% with siplizumab.

V lost 2 bases, J lost 7 bases, and 15 bases lay in between. This CDR3 is 15 amino acids long. Germline V gives CDR1 KGHSH, CDR2 LQKENI. Sequencing used naive CD8+ T cells sorted from blood. The source of this sequence is a human donor in good health. The chain recombines TRBV18 with TRBJ1-3; no definite D call. CDR3 loop: CASSPGGPRGNTIYF. The CDR3 DNA follows: TGTGCCAGCTCACCAGGCGGACCACGTGGGAACACCATATATTTT.